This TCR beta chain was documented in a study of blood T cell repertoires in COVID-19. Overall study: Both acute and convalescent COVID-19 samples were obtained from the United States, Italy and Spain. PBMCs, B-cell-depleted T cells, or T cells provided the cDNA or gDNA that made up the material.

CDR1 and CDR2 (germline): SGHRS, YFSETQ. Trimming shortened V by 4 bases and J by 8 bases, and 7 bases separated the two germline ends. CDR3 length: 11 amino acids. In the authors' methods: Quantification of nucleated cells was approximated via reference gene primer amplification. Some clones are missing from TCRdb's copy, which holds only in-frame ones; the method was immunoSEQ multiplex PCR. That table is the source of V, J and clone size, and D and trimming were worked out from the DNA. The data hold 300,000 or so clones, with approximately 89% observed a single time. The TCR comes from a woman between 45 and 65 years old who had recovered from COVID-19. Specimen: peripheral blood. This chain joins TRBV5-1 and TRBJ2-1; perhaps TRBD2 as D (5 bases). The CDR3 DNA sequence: TGCGCCAGCAGCGCTAGCTATGAGCAGTTCTTC. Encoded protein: CASSASYEQFF.